This paragraph covers one TCR beta chain sequence. The antigen is unknown. The data were produced by immunoSEQ multiplex PCR, yet TCRdb's version contains in-frame clones alone and is incomplete. The sample includes more than 90,000 clones, more than 85% of them seen just once. This record belongs to a study of PD-1 blockade in classical Hodgkin lymphoma. This CDR3 is built from 16 residues. With V trimmed by 0 bases and J by 8 bases, 12 bases remained unmatched. CDR1 LGHNA and CDR2 YSLEER come from the germline V gene. Overall study results and limits: In newly diagnosed patients, baseline TCR diversity was reportedly below that of healthy donors. A significant rise in TCR diversity by C4D1 was seen for CD4+ but not CD8+ cells. The diversity seen at baseline in complete responders resembled that of newly diagnosed patients.

Each of the patients experienced relapse following autologous stem cell transplantation, and their brentuximab vedotin exposure differed. The best responses consisted of complete response, partial response or progressive disease. J is TRBJ1-2 and V is TRBV4-3, with 7 bases that match TRBD1. Here the sequenced sample was peripheral blood mononuclear cells (PBMCs), taken before the second cycle of nivolumab. This TCR derives from a human donor with classical Hodgkin lymphoma. The chain's CDR3 is CASSQDVETGRPGYTF. The CDR3 coding sequence is TGCGCCAGCAGCCAAGATGTCGAGACAGGGAGGCCGGGCTACACCTTC.